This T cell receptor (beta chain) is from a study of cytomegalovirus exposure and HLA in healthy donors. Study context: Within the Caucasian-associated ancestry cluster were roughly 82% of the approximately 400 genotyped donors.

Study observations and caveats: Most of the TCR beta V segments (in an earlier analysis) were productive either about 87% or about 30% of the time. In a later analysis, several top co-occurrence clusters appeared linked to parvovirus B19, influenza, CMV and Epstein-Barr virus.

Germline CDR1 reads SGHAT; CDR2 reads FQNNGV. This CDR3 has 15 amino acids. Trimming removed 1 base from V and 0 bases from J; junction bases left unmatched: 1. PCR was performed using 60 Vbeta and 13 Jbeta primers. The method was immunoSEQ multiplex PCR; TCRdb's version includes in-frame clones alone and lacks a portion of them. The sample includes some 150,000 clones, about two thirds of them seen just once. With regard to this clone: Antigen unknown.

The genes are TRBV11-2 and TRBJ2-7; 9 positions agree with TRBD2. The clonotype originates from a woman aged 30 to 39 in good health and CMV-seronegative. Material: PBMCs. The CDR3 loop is CASSLGSGSSYEQYF. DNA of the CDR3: TGTGCCAGCAGCTTAGGTAGCGGGAGCTCCTACGAGCAGTACTTC. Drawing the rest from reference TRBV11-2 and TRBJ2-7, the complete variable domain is EAGVAQSPRYKIIEKRQSVAFWCNPISGHATLYWYQQILGQGPKLLIQFQNNGVVDDSQLPKDRFSAERLKGVDSTLKIQPAKLEDSAVYLCASSLGSGSSYEQYFGPGTRLTVT.